This TCR beta chain is drawn from a study of blood T cell repertoires in COVID-19. The table came from immunoSEQ multiplex PCR; TCRdb's copy has only in-frame clones and leaves some out. The sample shows approximately 190,000 clones, 80% to 95% of them seen only once. The CDR3 spans 14 residues. V was cut by 7 bases and J by 8 bases, with 19 bases left in between. The germline CDR1 and CDR2 sequences are SGHRS and YFSETQ. The chain joins TRBV5-1 to TRBJ2-1; D is possibly TRBD2 (6 bases). Sequenced material: peripheral blood. This clonotype was obtained from a man aged 50 to 60 with acute or convalescent COVID-19. CDR3 DNA: TGCGCCAGCGGGAAGCGGGCGGCCACGGATGAGCAGTTCTTC. Its protein is CASGKRAATDEQFF.